This TCR beta chain was sequenced in a study of cytomegalovirus exposure and HLA in healthy donors. Study-level results: In vitro, three CMV-associated chains proved specific for CMV antigens. Diagnosis of cytomegalovirus status made by the classifier reportedly showed high specificity and sensitivity.

Produced via immunoSEQ multiplex PCR; TCRdb's table is partial and in-frame only. Among more than 200,000 clones listed, roughly 84% were seen once. Concerning this clone: Its antigen is unknown.

The V gene lost 5 bases and the J gene lost 5 bases, with 13 bases spanning the gap. The CDR3 totals 13 residues. From germline, CDR1 is SQVTM and CDR2 ANQGSEA. The sequencing sample was made of PBMCs. The origin of this receptor is a man aged 18-30 years in good health and CMV-seropositive. The rearrangement links TRBV29-1 to TRBJ2-1, with D unresolved. CDR3 nucleotide sequence: TGCAGCGTTAGTTGGGCTAGGGACAATGAGCAGTTCTTC. It codes for CSVSWARDNEQFF.